This is a list of T cell receptor beta chains from one sample in a study of CD8+ T cells in alopecia areata. Data came from immunoSEQ multiplex PCR; TCRdb stores just in-frame clones and leaves some out. The sample lists some 220,000 clones, under 60% occurring once. The source material was CD4+ T cells sorted from blood, sampled at week 4, from a patient treated with tofacitinib. The source is a human donor with alopecia areata. Each CDR3 is given with its conserved first and last residue. D genes are given only for firm matches. Only some rows state a clone size, as once, few, many or a class for expanded clones.

v_gene	abundance	j_gene	d_gene	CDR3aa	CDR3nt
TRBV10-2	few	TRBJ2-3	-	CASSEWGTDTQYF	TGCGCCAGCAGTGAATGGGGCACAGATACGCAGTATTTT
TRBV7-7	few	TRBJ2-7	TRBD1	CASSGGTGSEQYF	TGTGCCAGCAGCGGGGGGACAGGTAGCGAGCAGTACTTC
TRBV5-1	once	TRBJ1-1	-	CASSFQGTEAFF	TGCGCCAGCAGCTTTCAGGGAACTGAAGCTTTCTTT
TRBV7-2	-	TRBJ2-7	-	CASSLVLTSNYEQYF	TGTGCCAGCAGCTTAGTCCTGACAAGTAACTACGAGCAGTACTTC
TRBV4-3	-	TRBJ1-1	-	CASSPAGGGRNTEAFF	TGCGCCAGCAGCCCAGCTGGGGGGGGCAGGAACACTGAAGCTTTCTTT
TRBV19	-	TRBJ2-3	-	CASSIPVADTQYF	TGTGCCAGTAGTATCCCAGTGGCAGATACGCAGTATTTT
TRBV6-1	-	TRBJ2-1	-	CASASEWASYNEQFF	TGTGCCAGCGCCTCTGAGTGGGCCTCCTACAATGAGCAGTTCTTC
TRBV6-1	-	TRBJ2-2	-	CASSEAPPQTLNTGELFF	TGTGCCAGCAGTGAAGCGCCTCCCCAGACACTTAACACCGGGGAGCTGTTTTTT
TRBV10-2	few	TRBJ2-6	TRBD1	CASSGQGPGANVLTF	TGCGCCAGCAGTGGACAGGGTCCTGGGGCCAACGTCCTGACTTTC
TRBV4-3	-	TRBJ2-5	-	CASSQDQGKGGTQYF	TGCGCCAGCAGCCAAGACCAGGGGAAGGGGGGGACCCAGTACTTC
TRBV4-3	-	TRBJ2-6	-	CASSQGVPGANVLTF	TGCGCCAGCAGCCAAGGGGTTCCTGGGGCCAACGTCCTGACTTTC
TRBV29-1	-	TRBJ2-2	TRBD2	CSVRTSGATGELFF	TGCAGCGTCCGGACTAGCGGAGCTACCGGGGAGCTGTTTTTT
TRBV30	-	TRBJ1-5	-	CAWSGKGNQPQHF	TGTGCCTGGAGTGGAAAGGGAAATCAGCCCCAGCATTTT
TRBV6-5	-	TRBJ2-5	-	CASSYEGRETQYF	TGTGCCAGCAGTTACGAGGGCCGGGAGACCCAGTACTTC
TRBV14	-	TRBJ2-7	-	CASSQEAGGYGDLGQYF	TGTGCCAGCAGCCAAGAGGCAGGCGGTTATGGAGACCTGGGGCAGTACTTC